Listed below are T cell receptor beta chains from one sample, sequenced in a study of graft-versus-host responses after intestinal transplantation. TCRdb keeps only in-frame clones here, not all; method: immunoSEQ multiplex PCR. The sample has approximately 100,000 clones; roughly 86% are singletons. This specimen was PBMCs, taken 255 days after intestinal transplant. These receptors originate from a human patient who received an intestinal transplant, so some T cells may come from the graft donor. CDR3s include the opening cysteine and the closing phenylalanine or tryptophan. D genes are given only for firm matches.

V gene	D gene	J gene	CDR3 protein	CDR3 DNA
TRBV15	-	TRBJ1-4	CATSRVKVGGEKLFF	TGTGCCACCAGCAGAGTTAAGGTGGGGGGTGAAAAACTGTTTTTT
TRBV5-6	-	TRBJ2-7	CASSSDSPKIYEQYF	TGTGCCAGCAGCTCTGACAGTCCTAAGATATACGAGCAGTACTTC
TRBV6-5	TRBD2	TRBJ2-1	CASSYSQRETHEQFF	TGTGCCAGCAGTTACTCCCAGCGGGAGACCCATGAGCAGTTCTTC
TRBV19	-	TRBJ1-2	CASSIAAGGSYGYTF	TGTGCCAGTAGTATAGCGGCCGGAGGCAGCTATGGCTACACCTTC
TRBV5-6	-	TRBJ1-2	CASSSPSRDKYGYTF	TGTGCCAGCAGCTCCCCGTCACGGGACAAGTATGGCTACACCTTC
TRBV5-1	TRBD2	TRBJ2-1	CASSRRGLAGKGNEQFF	TGCGCCAGCAGCCGCCGGGGACTAGCGGGGAAGGGGAATGAGCAGTTCTTC
TRBV19	-	TRBJ1-2	CASRFRGAANYGYTF	TGTGCCAGTAGGTTCCGGGGGGCAGCTAACTATGGCTACACCTTC
TRBV18	TRBD2	TRBJ2-2	CASSSGLAGVNTGELFF	TGTGCCAGCTCATCGGGACTAGCGGGGGTCAACACCGGGGAGCTGTTTTTT
TRBV6-1	-	TRBJ1-5	CASSDIGPQHF	TGTGCCAGCAGTGACATCGGCCCCCAGCATTTT
TRBV6-1	TRBD2	TRBJ2-3	CASTLVAGGPDTQYF	TGTGCCAGCACTCTAGTGGCGGGAGGGCCAGATACGCAGTATTTT